This note documents a single T cell receptor beta chain sequence. Its matching antigen is unknown. This record belongs to a study of cytomegalovirus exposure and HLA in healthy donors. Whole-study results and caveats: In a later analysis, parvovirus B19, influenza, CMV and Epstein-Barr virus appeared linked to several top co-occurrence clusters. As confirmed in vitro, three CMV-associated chains were specific for CMV antigens. Per published accounts, TCR beta sequences correctly predicted the HLA-A and HLA-B alleles of most subjects.

Primers included in the PCR were 60 Vbeta and 13 Jbeta primers. Only in-frame clones appear in the TCRdb table, and some are missing; sequencing was by immunoSEQ multiplex PCR. This sample has some 130,000 clones, with roughly three quarters found just once. Whereas donors were nominally healthy upon sampling, unrecorded immune exposures were probable. The TCR sequence derives from a man aged 25 to 40 in good health and CMV-seronegative. The specimen was PBMCs.

In nucleotides, the CDR3 is TGTGCCAGCAGTTACGCGGTAGCGGGAGTGGCCGGGGAGCTGTTTTTT. Translated, it gives CASSYAVAGVAGELFF. The V call is TRBV6-6, the J call TRBJ2-2; 9 bases line up with TRBD2. The CDR3 runs to 16 residues. With V trimmed by 2 bases and J by 6 bases, 7 bases remained unmatched. Germline V gene data show CDR1 as MNHNY and CDR2 as SVGAGI (reference sequence).